Listed here are 32 T cell receptor beta chains from one sample, sequenced in a study of T-cell memory formation after mild COVID-19. Via MiXCR, TCRdb re-called the 5' RACE reads, giving one row per CDR3 protein. Here the sample spans 150,000 or so distinct CDR3 sequences, 25% to 40% being singletons. The sequenced sample was PBMCs or a T cell subset sorted from them (not recorded which). These receptors came from an adult woman who had mild COVID-19 (a few samples of this study predate the infection). Cell type and time point are not known.

The rearrangement joins TRBV15 to TRBJ2-1; TRBD2 matches 10 bases. V shed 1 base, J shed 9 bases, and the junction held 6 bases outside the gene matches. Per germline, CDR1 LNHNV and CDR2 YYDKDF (reference sequence). The CDR3 consists of 15 residues. The CDR3 loop reads CATSRVSGGAAEQFF. CDR3 bases: TGTGCCACCAGCAGAGTCAGCGGGGGGGCCGCTGAGCAGTTCTTC.

Points on this clonotype: At one boundary the junction diverges from the germline segment, which might be a read error. The CDR3: CATGTGGPPYEHYF. Written as DNA, the CDR3 is TGTGCCACCGGAACGGGTGGCCCCCCCTACGAGCATTACTTC. The rearrangement joins TRBV15 to TRBJ2-7, with unresolved D. The CDR3 extends over 14 amino acids. Germline assignment: CDR1 LNHNV and CDR2 YYDKDF (reference sequence). The complete variable domain, with remaining parts taken from reference TRBV15 and TRBJ2-7, reads DAMVIQNPRYQVTQFGKPVTLSCSQTLNHNVMYWYQQKSSQAPKLLFHYYDKDFNNEADTPDNFQSRRPNTSFCFLDIRSPGLGDTAMYLCATGTGGPPYEHYFGPGTRLTVT.

This clonotype has more than one count but fewer than ten. The chain employs TRBV5-1 and TRBJ2-5, with 7 positions matching TRBD1. With 0 bases clipped from V and 5 bases from J, the junction kept 10 bases outside the gene matches. CDR3 length equals 16 residues. Germline loops: CDR1 SGHRS, CDR2 YFSETQ. CDR3 sequence: CASSLVVIGGGETQYF. In DNA, the CDR3 is TGCGCCAGCAGCTTGGTCGTCATAGGGGGCGGTGAGACCCAGTACTTC.

The V gene is TRBV10-3, the J gene TRBJ2-1, with 7 positions matching TRBD2. This CDR3 contains 14 residues. Germline assignment: CDR1 ENHRY and CDR2 SYGVKD. V trimming: 6 bases; J trimming: 6 bases; junction bases outside the gene matches: 8. The CDR3 nucleotides are TGTGCCATCAGGGAGGGAGGGCCGATCAATGAGCAGTTCTTC. This gives the protein CAIREGGPINEQFF.

The J gene is TRBJ2-7, the V gene TRBV20-1; no clear D. There are 11 residues in the CDR3. The V end lost 5 bases, the J end lost 0 bases, and 5 bases lay between the germline ends. Germline V gene lookup returns CDR1 DFQATT and CDR2 SNEGSKA (reference sequence). CDR3 loop: CSAWSSYEQYF. The CDR3 nucleotides are TGCAGTGCTTGGAGCTCCTACGAGCAGTACTTC.

This clonotype was seen a few times. The chain uses TRBV19 and TRBJ2-6; possibly TRBD1 or TRBD2 for D (5 bases each). The germline V gene has CDR1 LNHDA and CDR2 SQIVND (reference sequence). V dropped 4 bases and J dropped 0 bases, with 10 bases sitting between them. The CDR3 consists of 16 residues. For the CDR3, the DNA is TGTGCCAGTAGTAGGGACGGCAGCTCTGGGGCCAACGTCCTGACTTTC. Translating gives CASSRDGSSGANVLTF.

By share of the sample, this clonotype is medium-sized. This chain connects TRBV3-1 to TRBJ2-7; tentatively, D is TRBD1 (6 bases). The ends were cut back, 6 bases at V and 2 bases at J, with 17 bases in the middle. The CDR3 contains 15 residues. Germline CDR1 is LGHDT and CDR2 is YNNKEL (reference sequence). DNA for the CDR3: TGTGCCAGCAGTGTCGGGTTTACAGGGCCCTACGAGCAGTACTTC. Translating gives CASSVGFTGPYEQYF.

With regard to this clonotype: One end of the junction varies from germline; a read error may be responsible. This rearrangement joins TRBV20-1 to TRBJ2-3; 7 nucleotides agree with TRBD2. From germline, CDR1 is DFQATT and CDR2 SNEGSKA (reference sequence). The CDR3 consists of 16 residues. The CDR3 bases are TGCAGTGCTAGGCTCGCCCTGGGCGGGGGTTCCCGGAGTGAAAGTTTT. This encodes CSARLALGGGSRSESF.

This chain links TRBV18 with TRBJ1-1; D perhaps matches TRBD1 (5 bases). This CDR3 comprises 17 residues. Germline CDR1 KGHSH, CDR2 LQKENI. Between the trimmed V and J ends, which lost 3 bases and 1 base, there was a span of 18 bases. The CDR3 DNA reads TGTGCCAGCTCACCGAAATTTACAGGTTTGCGGAACACTGAAGCTTTCTTT. The encoded protein is CASSPKFTGLRNTEAFF.

In this sample, this clonotype turned up a few times. The CDR3 sequence: CASSPLPGSTDTQYF. The CDR3 bases are TGTGCCAGCTCACCCCTACCAGGGAGTACAGATACGCAGTATTTT. The J gene is TRBJ2-3, the V gene TRBV18, with D perhaps matching TRBD1 or TRBD2 (5 bases each). Trimming stripped 3 bases from V and 3 bases from J, with 13 bases between. Germline assignment: CDR1 KGHSH and CDR2 LQKENI. The CDR3 is made up of 15 amino acids.

The genes are TRBV7-3 and TRBJ2-3; 9 positions match TRBD2. V lost 2 bases to trimming and J lost 0 bases; unmatched junction nucleotides: 6. The CDR3 covers 17 residues. From germline, CDR1 is SGHTA and CDR2 FQGTGA. The CDR3 DNA sequence: TGTGCCAGCAGCTTAGCGGGGACTAGCCCTAGCACAGATACGCAGTATTTT. Translation gives CASSLAGTSPSTDTQYF.

This clonotype showed up just a few times. The chain employs TRBV7-2 and TRBJ1-2, with TRBD1 matching over 8 bases. V dropped 2 bases and J dropped 5; count of bases not matched to a gene: 10. This CDR3 spans 16 amino acids. Per germline, CDR1 SGHTA and CDR2 FQGNSA. CDR3 in DNA: TGTGCCAGCAGCTTACTACCGGGACAGGACCCTTATGGCTACACCTTC. Encoded protein: CASSLLPGQDPYGYTF.

In this sample, this clonotype turned up a few times. Here the CDR3 reads CASSLLGTSEQFF. CDR3 in DNA: TGTGCCAGCAGTTTGTTGGGTACATCTGAGCAGTTCTTC. The V gene is TRBV12-3 or TRBV12-4, the J gene TRBJ2-1; D gene ambiguous. The CDR3 has 13 amino acids. The V end lost 3 bases, the J end lost 9 bases, and 12 bases lay between the germline ends.

This clonotype was recorded a few times. This chain connects TRBV12-2 to TRBJ2-7; the table's D call TRBD1 went unverified against the DNA. TRBV12-2 is assigned pseudogene status. The CDR3 totals 21 residues. CDR3 sequence (DNA): TGTGCAAGTCGCTTCCCTCAGCCAAAGCGGGAGAGGGGGGGTAGCTCCTACGAGCAGTACTTC. Residues: CASRFPQPKRERGGSSYEQYF.

The V and J genes are TRBV7-2 and TRBJ2-1, with a tentative D call TRBD2 (6 bases). The germline V and J ends were trimmed by 1 base and 8 bases, with 12 bases remaining between them. In germline, CDR1 is SGHTA, CDR2 FQGNSA. The CDR3 has 14 amino acids. The CDR3 protein is CASSLGGRFDEQFF. The CDR3 DNA reads as TGTGCCAGCAGCTTAGGTGGGAGGTTCGATGAGCAGTTCTTC. Looking up the rest from reference TRBV7-2 and TRBJ2-1 gives the full variable domain: GAGVSQSPSNKVTEKGKDVELRCDPISGHTALYWYRQSLGQGLEFLIYFQGNSAPDKSGLPSDRFSAERTGGSVSTLTIQRTQQEDSAVYLCASSLGGRFDEQFFGPGTRLTVL.

There are a few counts of this clonotype. The chain carries TRBV5-5 and TRBJ1-5; maybe TRBD1 (5 bases). The germline gives CDR1 SGHKS, CDR2 YYEKEE (reference sequence). V was shortened by 2 bases and J by 5 bases, with 17 bases between the two germline ends. The CDR3 has 16 amino acids. The CDR3 DNA is TGTGCCAGCAGCTTTGGAGCCGGGACCAACGATCAGCCCCAGCATTTT. Encoded protein: CASSFGAGTNDQPQHF.

This clonotype was recorded a few times. The chain combines TRBV3-1 with TRBJ1-1; the D gene is possibly TRBD1 (5 bases). This CDR3 region has 14 residues. The germline gives CDR1 LGHDT, CDR2 YNNKEL (reference sequence). Trimming took 1 base from V and 4 from J, leaving 10 bases between them. The CDR3 sequence: CASSQGDASTEAFF. The CDR3 DNA reads as TGTGCCAGCAGCCAAGGGGACGCGAGCACTGAAGCTTTCTTT.

The rearrangement links TRBV4-1 to TRBJ2-7, with TRBD1 matching over 8 bases. The V gene end was trimmed by 6 bases and the J gene end by 3 bases; junction bases not matched to a gene: 10. CDR1 and CDR2 (germline): MGHRA, YSYEKL. This CDR3 region has 15 residues. The chain's CDR3 is CASRRTGGRHYEQYF. The CDR3 DNA reads TGCGCCAGCAGGCGAACAGGGGGTAGGCACTACGAGCAGTACTTC.

The chain carries TRBV9 and TRBJ2-3, with no clear D. The V and J ends lost 3 bases and 4 bases respectively, with 12 bases between them. CDR3 length equals 14 residues. The germline V gene encodes CDR1 SGDLS and CDR2 YYNGEE. The CDR3 is CASSAAGSSDTQYF. The CDR3 DNA reads TGTGCCAGCAGCGCAGCAGGTAGTTCAGATACGCAGTATTTT.

In this sample, this clonotype turned up a few times. The genes are TRBV12-3 or TRBV12-4 and TRBJ2-6; no clear D. CDR3 size: 15 residues. With 6 bases removed from V and 0 bases from J, the gap between germline ends came to 9 bases. CDR3 amino acids: CASSTTVSGANVLTF. CDR3 coding DNA: TGTGCCAGCAGCACGACCGTCTCTGGGGCCAACGTCCTGACTTTC.

The chain couples TRBV11-2 to TRBJ2-5; D assignment may be TRBD1 or TRBD2 (5 bases each). CDR3 length: 17 residues. The V gene's germline CDR1 is SGHAT and CDR2 FQNNGV. Deletions cut 3 bases from V and 2 bases from J, with 19 bases between. The DNA of the CDR3 is TGTGCCAGCAGCTTCGACAGATTTAGAGCGGATCAAGAGACCCAGTACTTC. Protein product: CASSFDRFRADQETQYF.

V gene TRBV6-6 combines with J gene TRBJ1-2; no clear D gene. V lost 2 bases, J lost 8 bases, and 24 bases lay in between. Germline V gene lookup returns CDR1 MNHNY and CDR2 SVGAGI (reference sequence). The CDR3 loop spans 17 amino acids. In nucleotides, the CDR3 is TGTGCCAGCAGTTACCCGCAGTTTCAGGTTCCCAATATGGGCTACACCTTC. Translating it yields CASSYPQFQVPNMGYTF.

J is TRBJ2-1 and V is TRBV7-6, with a tentative D call TRBD1 (6 bases). Trimming left V 5 bases short and J 7 bases short, with 27 bases between. The CDR3 has 18 amino acids. Germline-derived CDR1 and CDR2 are SGHVS and FNYEAQ. In nucleotides, the CDR3 is TGTGCCAGCAGCCGACCCTTGTTAGATGGGGGCCGAGGGAATGAGCAGTTCTTC. It encodes CASSRPLLDGGRGNEQFF.

The chain couples TRBV6-5 to TRBJ2-5, with 9 bases matching TRBD1. This CDR3 has 13 residues. Germline CDR1 reads MNHEY; CDR2 reads SVGAGI. V was clipped by 8 bases and J by 0 bases; unmatched bases: 1. The CDR3: CASRDRDQETQYF. CDR3 nucleotide sequence: TGTGCCAGCCGGGACAGGGACCAAGAGACCCAGTACTTC.

The chain employs TRBV7-6 and TRBJ2-1; 8 bases map to TRBD2. CDR1 and CDR2 (germline): SGHVS, FNYEAQ. The CDR3 length is 16 residues. The trim removed 1 base at V and 9 bases at J, leaving 11 bases unmatched. This CDR3 is CASSLDVGRAGVEQFF. In nucleotides, the CDR3 is TGTGCCAGCAGCTTAGATGTCGGGAGGGCCGGGGTTGAGCAGTTCTTC. Combining the CDR3 with reference TRBV7-6 and TRBJ2-1 gives the whole variable domain GAGVSQSPRYKVTKRGQDVALRCDPISGHVSLYWYRQALGQGPEFLTYFNYEAQQDKSGLPNDRFSAERPEGSISTLTIQRTEQRDSAMYRCASSLDVGRAGVEQFFGPGTRLTVL.

The gene calls are TRBV6-1 and TRBJ1-2; TRBD1 might be the D (5 bases). The germline CDR1 and CDR2 sequences are MNHNS and SASEGT. This CDR3 spans 14 amino acids. The V end lost 2 bases, the J end lost 4 bases, and 11 bases lay between the germline ends. In DNA, the CDR3 is TGTGCCAGCAGTGAAAAAGGGACCGTCTATGGCTACACCTTC. Residues: CASSEKGTVYGYTF.

The chain uses TRBV7-6 and TRBJ1-1; D gene ambiguous. The germline V and J ends were trimmed by 5 bases and 6 bases, with 7 bases remaining between them. The CDR3 is 11 amino acids. The germline gives CDR1 SGHVS, CDR2 FNYEAQ. The DNA for the CDR3 is TGTGCCAGCAGCCCCGGGGCTGAAGCTTTCTTT. Encoded protein: CASSPGAEAFF.

The rearrangement uses TRBV18 and TRBJ2-3; maybe TRBD1 (6 bases). The V gene lost 0 bases and the J gene lost 0 bases, with 13 bases spanning the gap. Germline lookup yields CDR1 KGHSH and CDR2 LQKENI. The CDR3 extends over 17 amino acids. The CDR3 nucleotides are TGTGCCAGCTCACCACCTCTCGGACAGCCTAGCACAGATACGCAGTATTTT. Protein sequence: CASSPPLGQPSTDTQYF.

This clonotype was seen a handful of times. The rearrangement joins TRBV7-2 to TRBJ1-5, with D maybe TRBD1 (5 bases). The CDR3 is 17 amino acids. Germline V gives CDR1 SGHTA, CDR2 FQGNSA. Trimming removed 5 bases at V and 7 bases at J, with 24 bases between. CDR3 loop: CASSPGDNLAQVQPQHF. CDR3 sequence (DNA): TGTGCCAGCAGCCCCGGCGATAACCTCGCACAGGTCCAGCCCCAGCATTTT.

The gene calls are TRBV7-2 and TRBJ2-3; possibly TRBD2 for D (5 bases). Germline values: CDR1 SGHTA, CDR2 FQGNSA. The CDR3 extends over 16 amino acids. V was pared by 4 bases and J by 0 bases, with 14 bases between. The chain's CDR3 is CASSSGINPSTDTQYF. The CDR3 DNA reads TGTGCCAGCAGCTCCGGGATCAACCCTAGCACAGATACGCAGTATTTT.

This clonotype was seen more than once but under ten times. V is TRBV5-1 and J is TRBJ2-5; D gene ambiguous. The CDR3 contains 13 residues. Germline V lookup: CDR1 SGHRS, CDR2 YFSETQ. V lost 2 bases and J 2 bases, leaving 7 bases between the germline ends. Here the CDR3 reads CASSFGSQETQYF. The CDR3 DNA reads as TGCGCCAGCAGCTTTGGATCGCAAGAGACCCAGTACTTC.

The chain couples TRBV5-1 to TRBJ2-1, with a possible D match to TRBD2 (6 bases). This CDR3 is 15 amino acids long. From germline, CDR1 is SGHRS and CDR2 YFSETQ. Trimming shortened V by 1 base and J by 9 bases, and 17 bases separated the two germline ends. CDR3 sequence (DNA): TGCGCCAGCAGCTTGCCGTCCGGGGGTACCTCTGAGCAGTTCTTC. It yields the protein CASSLPSGGTSEQFF. Looking up the rest from reference TRBV5-1 and TRBJ2-1 gives the full variable domain: KAGVTQTPRYLIKTRGQQVTLSCSPISGHRSVSWYQQTPGQGLQFLFEYFSETQRNKGNFPGRFSGRQFSNSRSEMNVSTLELGDSALYLCASSLPSGGTSEQFFGPGTRLTVL.